The TCR beta chain described here comes from a study of shared clonotypes between healthy human individuals. Overall study context: CD4 naive cells filled three plates per donor, CD4 memory three, CD8 naive two and CD8 memory one.

Deep was the level at which the assay was run. Only in-frame clones appear in the TCRdb table, and some are missing; sequencing was by immunoSEQ multiplex PCR. The sample consists of under 2,000,000 clones, about 95% of them appearing once. Naive CD8 cells were CD45RO-negative, positively selected for CCR7, excluding terminally differentiated effector memory CD45RA+ cells. Everyone who donated was a Caucasian adult who lived in Nashville, Tennessee. The CDR3 runs 14 residues. CDR1 and CDR2 (germline): LNHDA, SQIVND (reference sequence). Trimming removed 8 bases from V and 1 base from J, with 12 bases in between.

The chain combines TRBV19 with TRBJ1-5; the D gene is possibly TRBD1 (5 bases). Sequenced input: naive CD8+ T cells sorted from blood. The sequence derives from a man between 18 and 35 years old in good health. The DNA of the CDR3 is TGTGCCAGTTCAGGGTCGCTAAGCAATCAGCCCCAGCATTTT. As protein: CASSGSLSNQPQHF.